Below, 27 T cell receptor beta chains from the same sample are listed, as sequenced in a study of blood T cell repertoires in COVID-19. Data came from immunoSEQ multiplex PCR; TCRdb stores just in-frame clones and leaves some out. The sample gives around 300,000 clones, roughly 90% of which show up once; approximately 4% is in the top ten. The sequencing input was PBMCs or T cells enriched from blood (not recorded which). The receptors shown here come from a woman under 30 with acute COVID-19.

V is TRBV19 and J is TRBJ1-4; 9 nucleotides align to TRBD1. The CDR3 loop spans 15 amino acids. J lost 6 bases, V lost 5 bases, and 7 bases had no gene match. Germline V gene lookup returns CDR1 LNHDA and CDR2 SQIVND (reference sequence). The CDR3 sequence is CASSPWTGVDEKLFF. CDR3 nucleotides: TGTGCCAGTAGTCCATGGACAGGGGTAGATGAAAAACTGTTTTTT.

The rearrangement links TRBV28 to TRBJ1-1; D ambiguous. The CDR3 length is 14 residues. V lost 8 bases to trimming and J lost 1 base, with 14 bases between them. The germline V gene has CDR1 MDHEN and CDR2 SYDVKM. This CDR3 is CASVSLAENTEAFF. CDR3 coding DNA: TGTGCCAGCGTTTCCCTGGCTGAGAACACTGAAGCTTTCTTT.

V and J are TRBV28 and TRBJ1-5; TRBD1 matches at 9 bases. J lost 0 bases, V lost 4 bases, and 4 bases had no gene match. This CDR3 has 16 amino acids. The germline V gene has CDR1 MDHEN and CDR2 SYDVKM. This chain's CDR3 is CASSSGTGISNQPQHF. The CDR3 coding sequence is TGTGCCAGCAGTTCCGGGACAGGGATTAGCAATCAGCCCCAGCATTTT.

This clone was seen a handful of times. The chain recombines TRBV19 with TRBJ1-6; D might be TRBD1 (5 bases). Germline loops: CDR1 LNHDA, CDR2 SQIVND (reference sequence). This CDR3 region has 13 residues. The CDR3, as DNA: TGTGCGGCGAAGGGACTCAATAATTCACCCCTCCACTTT. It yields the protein CAAKGLNNSPLHF.

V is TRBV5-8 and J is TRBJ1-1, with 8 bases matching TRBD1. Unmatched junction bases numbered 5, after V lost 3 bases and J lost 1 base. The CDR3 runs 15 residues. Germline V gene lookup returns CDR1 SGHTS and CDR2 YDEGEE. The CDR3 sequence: CASSSTGVGNTEAFF. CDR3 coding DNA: TGTGCCAGCAGCTCGACAGGGGTGGGGAACACTGAAGCTTTCTTT.

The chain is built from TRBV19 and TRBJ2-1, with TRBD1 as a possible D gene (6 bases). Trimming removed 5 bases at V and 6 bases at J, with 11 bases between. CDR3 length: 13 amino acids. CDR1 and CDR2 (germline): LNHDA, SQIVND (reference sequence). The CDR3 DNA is TGTGCCAGTAGTTACAGAGGGGGCAATGAGCAGTTCTTC. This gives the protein CASSYRGGNEQFF.

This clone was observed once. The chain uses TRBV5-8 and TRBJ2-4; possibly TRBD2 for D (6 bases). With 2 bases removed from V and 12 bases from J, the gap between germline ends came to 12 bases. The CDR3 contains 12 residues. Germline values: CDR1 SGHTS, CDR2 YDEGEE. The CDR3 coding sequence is TGTGCCAGCAGCTTATCCAGGAGGGATCAGTACTTC. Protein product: CASSLSRRDQYF.

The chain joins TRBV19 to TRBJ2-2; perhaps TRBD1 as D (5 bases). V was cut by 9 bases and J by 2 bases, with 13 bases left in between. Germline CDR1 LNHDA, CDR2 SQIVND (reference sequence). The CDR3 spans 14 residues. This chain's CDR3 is CASRRDSNTGELFF. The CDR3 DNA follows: TGTGCCAGCCGACGAGACAGTAACACCGGGGAGCTGTTTTTT. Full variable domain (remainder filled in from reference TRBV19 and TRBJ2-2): DGGITQSPKYLFRKEGQNVTLSCEQNLNHDAMYWYRQDPGQGLRLIYYSQIVNDFQKGDIAEGYSVSREKKESFPLTVTSAQKNPTAFYLCASRRDSNTGELFFGEGSRLTVL.

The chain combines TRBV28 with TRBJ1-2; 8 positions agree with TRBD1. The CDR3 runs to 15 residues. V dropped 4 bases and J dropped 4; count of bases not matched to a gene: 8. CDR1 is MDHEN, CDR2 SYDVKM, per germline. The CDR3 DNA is TGTGCCAGCAGTTCCGGACAGGGAGAGGTCTATGGCTACACCTTC. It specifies CASSSGQGEVYGYTF.

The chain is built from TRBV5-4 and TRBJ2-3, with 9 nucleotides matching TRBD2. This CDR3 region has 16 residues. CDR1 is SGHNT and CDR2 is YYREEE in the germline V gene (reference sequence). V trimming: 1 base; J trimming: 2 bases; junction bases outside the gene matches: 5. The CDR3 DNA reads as TGTGCCAGCAGCTTGACACTAGCGGGTCCCACAGATACGCAGTATTTT. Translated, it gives CASSLTLAGPTDTQYF.

CDR3 sequence: CASSFGQGQETQYF. The CDR3 nucleotides are TGTGCCAGCAGCTTCGGCCAGGGCCAAGAGACCCAGTACTTC. This chain links TRBV7-3 with TRBJ2-5, with TRBD1 as a possible D gene (5 bases). The CDR3 has 14 residues. Germline CDR1 is SGHTA and CDR2 is FQGTGA. V was pared by 3 bases and J by 1 base, with 9 bases between.

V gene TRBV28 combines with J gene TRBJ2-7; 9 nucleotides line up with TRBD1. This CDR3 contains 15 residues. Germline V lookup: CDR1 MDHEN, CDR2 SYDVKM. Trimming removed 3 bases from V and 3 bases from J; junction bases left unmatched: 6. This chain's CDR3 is CASSLYRGQRYEQYF. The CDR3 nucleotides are TGTGCCAGCAGTTTGTACAGGGGGCAGCGCTACGAGCAGTACTTC.

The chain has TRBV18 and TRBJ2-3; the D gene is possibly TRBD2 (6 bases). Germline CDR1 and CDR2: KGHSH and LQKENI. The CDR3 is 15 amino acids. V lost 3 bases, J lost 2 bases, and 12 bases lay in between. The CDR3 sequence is CASSPLGDSTDTQYF. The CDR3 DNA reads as TGTGCCAGCTCACCTTTAGGGGACTCCACAGATACGCAGTATTTT.

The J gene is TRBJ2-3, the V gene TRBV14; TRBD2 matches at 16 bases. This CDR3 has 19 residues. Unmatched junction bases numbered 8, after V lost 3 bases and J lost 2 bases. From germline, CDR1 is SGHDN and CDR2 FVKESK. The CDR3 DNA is TGTGCCAGCAGCCACGAGGGACTAGCGGGAGGGGAACCCACAGATACGCAGTATTTT. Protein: CASSHEGLAGGEPTDTQYF.

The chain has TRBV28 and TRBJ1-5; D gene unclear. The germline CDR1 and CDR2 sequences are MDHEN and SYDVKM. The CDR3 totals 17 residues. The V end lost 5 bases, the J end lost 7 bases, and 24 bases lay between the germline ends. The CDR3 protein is CASSPPQTVRLYQPQHF. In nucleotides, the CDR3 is TGTGCCAGCAGTCCCCCCCAAACAGTACGGTTATACCAGCCCCAGCATTTT.

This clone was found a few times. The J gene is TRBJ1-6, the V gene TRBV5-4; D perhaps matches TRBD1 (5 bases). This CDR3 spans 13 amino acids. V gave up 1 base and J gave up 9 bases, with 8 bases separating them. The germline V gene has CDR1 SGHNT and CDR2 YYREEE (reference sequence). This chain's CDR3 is CASSLQGTSPLHF. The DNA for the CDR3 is TGTGCCAGCAGCTTGCAGGGCACTTCACCCCTCCACTTT.

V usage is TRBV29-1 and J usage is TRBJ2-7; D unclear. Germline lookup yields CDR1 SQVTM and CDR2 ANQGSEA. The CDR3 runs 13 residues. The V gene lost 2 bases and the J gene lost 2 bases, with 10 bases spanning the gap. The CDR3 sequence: CSVESSVAYEQYF. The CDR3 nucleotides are TGCAGCGTTGAATCCAGCGTCGCCTACGAGCAGTACTTC.

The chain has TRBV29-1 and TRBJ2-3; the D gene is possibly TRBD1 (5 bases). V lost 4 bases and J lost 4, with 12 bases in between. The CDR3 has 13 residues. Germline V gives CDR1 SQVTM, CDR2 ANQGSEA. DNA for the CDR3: TGCAGCGTTGTAAGGCAGGGTGCAGATACGCAGTATTTT. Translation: CSVVRQGADTQYF.

CDR3 bases: TGTGCCAGCAGCTTGGGCGGAGGGGATGGCTACACCTTC. Translated, it gives CASSLGGGDGYTF. The chain is built from TRBV5-4 and TRBJ1-2, with D maybe TRBD1 (5 bases). The CDR3 extends over 13 amino acids. The germline CDR1 and CDR2 sequences are SGHNT and YYREEE (reference sequence). Trimming pared 0 bases from V and 6 bases from J, leaving 9 bases between.

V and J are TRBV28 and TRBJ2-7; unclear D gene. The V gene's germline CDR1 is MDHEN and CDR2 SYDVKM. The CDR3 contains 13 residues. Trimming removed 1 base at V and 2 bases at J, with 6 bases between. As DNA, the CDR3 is TGTGCCAGCAGTTTATTGCCAGCCTACGAGCAGTACTTC. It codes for CASSLLPAYEQYF.

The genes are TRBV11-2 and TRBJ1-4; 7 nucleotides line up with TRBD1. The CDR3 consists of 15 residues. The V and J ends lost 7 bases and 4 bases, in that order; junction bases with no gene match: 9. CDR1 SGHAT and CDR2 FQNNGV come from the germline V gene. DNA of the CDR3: TGTGCCAGCAACCTTAGGGACAGCCATAATGAAAAACTGTTTTTT. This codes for CASNLRDSHNEKLFF.

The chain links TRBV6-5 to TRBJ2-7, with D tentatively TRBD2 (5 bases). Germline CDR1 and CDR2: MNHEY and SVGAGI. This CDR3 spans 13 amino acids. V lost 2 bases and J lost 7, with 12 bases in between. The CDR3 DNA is TGTGCCAGCAGTTACGACTACTCAAGGGAGCAGTACTTC. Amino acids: CASSYDYSREQYF.

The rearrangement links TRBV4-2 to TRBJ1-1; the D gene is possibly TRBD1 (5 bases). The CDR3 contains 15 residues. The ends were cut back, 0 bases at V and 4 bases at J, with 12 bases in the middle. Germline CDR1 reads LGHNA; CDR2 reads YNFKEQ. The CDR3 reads CASSQELRGGTEAFF. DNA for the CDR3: TGTGCCAGCAGCCAAGAGTTAAGGGGCGGCACTGAAGCTTTCTTT.

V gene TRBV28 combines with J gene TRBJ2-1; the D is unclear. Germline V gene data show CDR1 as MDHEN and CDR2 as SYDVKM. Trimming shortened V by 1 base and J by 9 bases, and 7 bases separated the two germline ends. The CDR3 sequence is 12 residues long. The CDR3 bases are TGTGCCAGCAGTTTATACAGTACTGAGCAGTTCTTC. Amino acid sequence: CASSLYSTEQFF.

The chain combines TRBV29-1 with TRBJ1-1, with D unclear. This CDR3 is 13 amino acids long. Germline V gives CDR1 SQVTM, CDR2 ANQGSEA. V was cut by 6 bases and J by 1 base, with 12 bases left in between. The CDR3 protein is CSVFNQENTEAFF. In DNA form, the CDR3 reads TGCAGCGTCTTCAACCAGGAGAACACTGAAGCTTTCTTT.

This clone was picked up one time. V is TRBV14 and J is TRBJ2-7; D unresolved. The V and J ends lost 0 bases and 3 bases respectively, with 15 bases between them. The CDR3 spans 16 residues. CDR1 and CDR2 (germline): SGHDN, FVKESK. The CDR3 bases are TGTGCCAGCAGCCAAGATCCAGGAATCCCCCTCTACGAGCAGTACTTC. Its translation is CASSQDPGIPLYEQYF.

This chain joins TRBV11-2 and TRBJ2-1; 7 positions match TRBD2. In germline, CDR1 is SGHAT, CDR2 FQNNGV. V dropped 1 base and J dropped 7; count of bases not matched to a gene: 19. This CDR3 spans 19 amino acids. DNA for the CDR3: TGTGCCAGCAGCTTAGGGGGCGGCGGCGGGAGAACCCGACGGAATGAGCAGTTCTTC. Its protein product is CASSLGGGGGRTRRNEQFF.